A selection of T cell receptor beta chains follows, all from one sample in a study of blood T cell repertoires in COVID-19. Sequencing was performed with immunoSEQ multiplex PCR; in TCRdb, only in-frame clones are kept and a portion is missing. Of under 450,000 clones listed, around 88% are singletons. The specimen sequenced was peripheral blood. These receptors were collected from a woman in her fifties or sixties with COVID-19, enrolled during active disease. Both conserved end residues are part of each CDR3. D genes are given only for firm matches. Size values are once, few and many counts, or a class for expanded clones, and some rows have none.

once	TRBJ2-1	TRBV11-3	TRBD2	CASSFAGGRNNEQFF	TGTGCCAGCAGCTTTGCGGGGGGGCGCAACAATGAGCAGTTCTTC
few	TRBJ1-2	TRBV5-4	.	CASSFNNYGYTF	TGTGCCAGCAGCTTTAATAACTATGGCTACACCTTC
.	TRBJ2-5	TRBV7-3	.	CASSRGHQETQYF	TGTGCCAGCAGCCGGGGTCACCAAGAGACCCAGTACTTC
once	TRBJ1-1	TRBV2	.	CASDRMNTEAFF	TGTGCCAGTGACAGGATGAACACTGAAGCTTTCTTT
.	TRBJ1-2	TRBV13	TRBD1	CASSPYRGIYGYTF	TGTGCCAGCAGCCCCTACAGGGGGATCTATGGCTACACCTTC
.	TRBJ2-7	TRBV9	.	CASSVSGGGQGSEQYF	TGTGCCAGCAGCGTATCGGGAGGGGGACAGGGCAGCGAGCAGTACTTC
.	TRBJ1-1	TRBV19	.	CAILSGWNTEAFF	TGTGCCATTCTTTCGGGTTGGAACACTGAAGCTTTCTTT
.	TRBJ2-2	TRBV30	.	CARTGVGGELFF	TGTGCCCGCACGGGAGTGGGCGGGGAGCTGTTTTTT
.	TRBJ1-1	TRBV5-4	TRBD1	CASSTETGGEAFF	TGTGCCAGCAGCACAGAGACAGGGGGCGAAGCTTTCTTT
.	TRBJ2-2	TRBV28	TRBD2	CASSFWAGGSYTRELFF	TGTGCCAGCAGTTTCTGGGCGGGGGGGTCCTACACCCGGGAGCTGTTTTTT
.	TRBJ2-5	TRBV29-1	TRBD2	CSVVAGGETQYF	TGCAGCGTTGTAGCGGGAGGAGAGACCCAGTACTTC
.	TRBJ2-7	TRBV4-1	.	CASSQGQLSYEQYF	TGCGCCAGCAGCCAAGGACAGCTCTCCTACGAGCAGTACTTC
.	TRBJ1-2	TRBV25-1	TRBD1	CASKSTGDDYGYTF	TGTGCCAGTAAATCAACAGGGGACGACTATGGCTACACCTTC
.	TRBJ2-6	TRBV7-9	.	CASSPLAREVISGANVLTF	TGTGCCAGCAGCCCTCTAGCCAGGGAGGTAATATCTGGGGCCAACGTCCTGACTTTC
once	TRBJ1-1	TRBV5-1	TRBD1	CASSIQGQGATEAFF	TGCGCCAGCAGCATACAAGGACAGGGGGCAACTGAAGCTTTCTTT
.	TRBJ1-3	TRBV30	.	CAWRTGPSGNTIYF	TGTGCCTGGAGAACAGGCCCCTCTGGAAACACCATATATTTT
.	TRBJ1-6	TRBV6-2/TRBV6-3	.	CASSLLISPLHF	TGTGCCAGCAGCTTACTGATTTCACCCCTCCACTTT
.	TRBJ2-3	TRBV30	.	CAWSSILARHTQYF	TGTGCCTGGAGTTCGATTTTGGCTAGGCATACGCAGTATTTT
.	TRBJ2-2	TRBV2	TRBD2	CASRALAGVNTGELFF	TGTGCCAGCAGGGCGCTAGCGGGGGTGAACACCGGGGAGCTGTTTTTT
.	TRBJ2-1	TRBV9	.	CASSPTGDEQFF	TGTGCCAGCAGCCCGACAGGTGATGAGCAGTTCTTC
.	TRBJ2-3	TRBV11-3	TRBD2	CASSRLAGTETDTQYF	TGTGCCAGCAGCCGATTAGCGGGGACGGAGACAGATACGCAGTATTTT
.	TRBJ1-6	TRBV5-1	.	CASSLGQNNSPLHF	TGCGCCAGCAGCTTGGGGCAGAATAATTCACCCCTCCACTTT
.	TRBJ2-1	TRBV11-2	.	CASNIGFYNEQFF	TGTGCCAGCAACATCGGGTTTTACAATGAGCAGTTCTTC
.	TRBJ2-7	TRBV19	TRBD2	CASSAGRLAGFEQYF	TGTGCCAGTAGTGCGGGAAGACTAGCGGGGTTCGAGCAGTACTTC
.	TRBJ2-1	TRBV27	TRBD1	CASSPRDRVDNEQFF	TGTGCCAGCAGTCCCCGGGACAGGGTCGACAATGAGCAGTTCTTC
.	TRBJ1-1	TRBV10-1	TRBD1	CASKRDRGHYDTEAFF	TGCGCCAGCAAGAGGGACAGGGGGCACTATGACACTGAAGCTTTCTTT
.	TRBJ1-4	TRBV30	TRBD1	CAWRTGENEKLFF	TGTGCCTGGCGGACAGGAGAAAATGAAAAACTGTTTTTT
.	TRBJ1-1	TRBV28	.	CASSSPEYTEAFF	TGTGCCAGCAGTTCCCCGGAGTACACTGAAGCTTTCTTT
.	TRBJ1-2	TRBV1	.	CTSSPRDNYGYTF	TGCACCAGCAGCCCCCGGGATAACTATGGCTACACCTTC
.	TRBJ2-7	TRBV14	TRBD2	CASSQVSSGTYEQYF	TGTGCCAGCAGCCAAGTTTCTAGCGGGACCTACGAGCAGTACTTC
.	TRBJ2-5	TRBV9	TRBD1	CASSVGDRAPRYF	TGTGCCAGCAGCGTAGGGGACAGGGCGCCGCGGTACTTC
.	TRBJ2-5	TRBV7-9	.	CASRTPRIEETQYF	TGTGCCAGCAGAACGCCGCGGATAGAAGAGACCCAGTACTTC